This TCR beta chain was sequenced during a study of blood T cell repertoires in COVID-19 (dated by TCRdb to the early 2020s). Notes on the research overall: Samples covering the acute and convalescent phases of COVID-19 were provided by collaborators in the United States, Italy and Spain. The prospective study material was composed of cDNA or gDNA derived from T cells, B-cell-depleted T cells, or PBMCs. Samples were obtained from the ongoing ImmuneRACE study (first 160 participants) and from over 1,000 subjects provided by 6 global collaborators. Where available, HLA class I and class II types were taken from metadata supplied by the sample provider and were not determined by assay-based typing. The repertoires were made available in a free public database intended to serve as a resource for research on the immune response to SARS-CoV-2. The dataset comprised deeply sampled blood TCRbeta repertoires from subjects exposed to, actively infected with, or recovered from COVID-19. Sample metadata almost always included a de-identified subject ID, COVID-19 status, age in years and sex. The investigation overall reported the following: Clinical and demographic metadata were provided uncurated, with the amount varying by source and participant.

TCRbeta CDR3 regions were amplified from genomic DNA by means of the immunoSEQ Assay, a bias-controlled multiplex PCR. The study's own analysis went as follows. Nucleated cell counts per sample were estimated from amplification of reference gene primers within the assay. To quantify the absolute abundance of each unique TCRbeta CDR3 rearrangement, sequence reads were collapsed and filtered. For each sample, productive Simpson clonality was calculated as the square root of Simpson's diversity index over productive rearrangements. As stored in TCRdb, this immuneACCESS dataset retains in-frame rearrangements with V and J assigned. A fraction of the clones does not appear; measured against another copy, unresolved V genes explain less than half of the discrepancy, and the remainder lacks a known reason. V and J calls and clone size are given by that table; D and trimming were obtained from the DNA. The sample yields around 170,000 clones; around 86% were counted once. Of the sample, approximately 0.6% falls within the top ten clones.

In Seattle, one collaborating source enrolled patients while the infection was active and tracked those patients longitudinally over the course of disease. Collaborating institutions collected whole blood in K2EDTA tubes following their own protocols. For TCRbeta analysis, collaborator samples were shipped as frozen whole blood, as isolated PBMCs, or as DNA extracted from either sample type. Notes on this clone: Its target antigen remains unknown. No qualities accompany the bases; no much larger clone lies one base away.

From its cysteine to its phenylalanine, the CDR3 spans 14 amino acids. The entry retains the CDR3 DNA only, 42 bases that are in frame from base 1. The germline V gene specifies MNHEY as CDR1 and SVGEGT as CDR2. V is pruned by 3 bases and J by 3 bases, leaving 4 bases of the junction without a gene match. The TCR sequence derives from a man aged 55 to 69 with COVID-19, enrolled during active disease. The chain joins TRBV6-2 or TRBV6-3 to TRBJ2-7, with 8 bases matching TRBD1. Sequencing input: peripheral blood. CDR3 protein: CASSYQGARYEQYF. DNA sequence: TGTGCCAGCAGTTATCAGGGGGCTCGCTACGAGCAGTACTTC.